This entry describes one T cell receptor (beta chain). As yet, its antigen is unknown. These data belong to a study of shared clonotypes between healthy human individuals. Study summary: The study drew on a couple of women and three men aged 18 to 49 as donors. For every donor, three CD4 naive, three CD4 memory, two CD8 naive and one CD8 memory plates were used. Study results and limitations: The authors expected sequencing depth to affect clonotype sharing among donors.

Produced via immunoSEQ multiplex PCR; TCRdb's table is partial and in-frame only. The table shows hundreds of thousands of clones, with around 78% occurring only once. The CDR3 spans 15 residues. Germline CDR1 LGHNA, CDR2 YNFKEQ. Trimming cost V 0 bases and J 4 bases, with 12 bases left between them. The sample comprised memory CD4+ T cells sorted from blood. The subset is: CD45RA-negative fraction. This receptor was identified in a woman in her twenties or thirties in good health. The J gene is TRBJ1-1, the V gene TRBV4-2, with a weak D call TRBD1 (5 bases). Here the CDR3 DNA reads TGTGCCAGCAGCCAAGATTTGTTGGGGGTCACTGAAGCTTTCTTT. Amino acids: CASSQDLLGVTEAFF.